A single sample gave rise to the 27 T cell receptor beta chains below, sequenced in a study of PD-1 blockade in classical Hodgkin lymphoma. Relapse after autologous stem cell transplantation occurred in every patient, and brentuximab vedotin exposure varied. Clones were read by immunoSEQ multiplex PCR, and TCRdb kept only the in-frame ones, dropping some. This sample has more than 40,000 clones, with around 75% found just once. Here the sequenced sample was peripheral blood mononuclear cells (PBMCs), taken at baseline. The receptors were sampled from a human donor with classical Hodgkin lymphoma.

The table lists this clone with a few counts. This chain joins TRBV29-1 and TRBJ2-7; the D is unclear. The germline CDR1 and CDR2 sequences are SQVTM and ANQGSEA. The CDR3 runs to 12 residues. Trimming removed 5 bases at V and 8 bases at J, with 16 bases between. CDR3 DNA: TGCAGCGTTTATTTTGGCCCCTCTCAGCAGTACTTC. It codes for CSVYFGPSQQYF.

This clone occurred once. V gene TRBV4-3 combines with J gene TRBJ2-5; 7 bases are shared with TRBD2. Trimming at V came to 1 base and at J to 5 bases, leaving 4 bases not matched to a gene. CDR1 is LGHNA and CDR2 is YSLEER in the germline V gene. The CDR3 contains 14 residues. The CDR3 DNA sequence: TGCGCCAGCAGCCAAGGCGGGGGAGGGGAGACCCAGTACTTC. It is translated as CASSQGGGGETQYF.

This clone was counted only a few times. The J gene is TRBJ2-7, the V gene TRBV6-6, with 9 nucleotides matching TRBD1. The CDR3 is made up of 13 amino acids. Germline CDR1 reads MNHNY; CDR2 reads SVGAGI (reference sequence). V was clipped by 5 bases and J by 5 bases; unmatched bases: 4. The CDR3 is CASSRTGADEQYF. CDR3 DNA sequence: TGTGCCAGCAGTCGGACAGGGGCTGACGAGCAGTACTTC.

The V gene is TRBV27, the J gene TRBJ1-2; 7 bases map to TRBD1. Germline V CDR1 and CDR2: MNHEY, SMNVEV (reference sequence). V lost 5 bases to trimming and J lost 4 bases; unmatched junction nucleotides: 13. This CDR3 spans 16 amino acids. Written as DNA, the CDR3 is TGTGCCAGCAGTCCGAACAGGGGCGACATCTCCTATGGCTACACCTTC. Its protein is CASSPNRGDISYGYTF.

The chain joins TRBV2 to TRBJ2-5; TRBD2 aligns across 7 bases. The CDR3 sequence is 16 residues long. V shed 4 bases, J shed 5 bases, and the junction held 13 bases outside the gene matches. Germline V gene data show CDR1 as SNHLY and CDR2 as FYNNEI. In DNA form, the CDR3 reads TGTGCCAGCAGTGGGAAGGCGGCTAGGGGAGGGGAGACCCAGTACTTC. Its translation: CASSGKAARGGETQYF.

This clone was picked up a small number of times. The CDR3 DNA reads TGTGCCAGCAGAAGAATAGGGCGCACTGAAGCTTTCTTT. Its translation: CASRRIGRTEAFF. The chain couples TRBV2 to TRBJ1-1; no definite D call. The germline gives CDR1 SNHLY, CDR2 FYNNEI. The CDR3 is 13 amino acids. Between the trimmed V and J ends, which lost 6 bases and 4 bases, there was a span of 12 bases.

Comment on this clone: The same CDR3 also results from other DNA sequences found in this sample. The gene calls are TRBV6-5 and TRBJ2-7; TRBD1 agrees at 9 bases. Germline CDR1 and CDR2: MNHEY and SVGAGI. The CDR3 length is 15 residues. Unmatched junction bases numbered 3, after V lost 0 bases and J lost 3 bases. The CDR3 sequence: CASSYSGTGLYEQYF. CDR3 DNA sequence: TGTGCCAGCAGTTACTCGGGGACAGGGCTCTACGAGCAGTACTTC.

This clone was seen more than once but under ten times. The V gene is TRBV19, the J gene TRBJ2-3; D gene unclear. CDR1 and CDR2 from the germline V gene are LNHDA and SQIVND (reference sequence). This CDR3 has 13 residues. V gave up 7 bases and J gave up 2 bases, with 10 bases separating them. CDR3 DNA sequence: TGTGCCAGTAAGGCCCGCCCCACAGATACGCAGTATTTT. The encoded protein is CASKARPTDTQYF.

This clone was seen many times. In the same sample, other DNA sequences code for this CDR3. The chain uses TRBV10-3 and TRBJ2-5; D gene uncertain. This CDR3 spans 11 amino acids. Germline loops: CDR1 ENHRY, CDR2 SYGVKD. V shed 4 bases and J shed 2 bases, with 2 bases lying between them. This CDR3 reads CAISAQETQYF. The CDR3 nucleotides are TGTGCCATCAGTGCACAAGAGACCCAGTACTTC.

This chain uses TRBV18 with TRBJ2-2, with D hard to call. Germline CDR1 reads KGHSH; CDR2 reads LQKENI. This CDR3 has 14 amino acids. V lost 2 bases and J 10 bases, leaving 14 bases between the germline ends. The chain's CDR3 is CASSPSSWGEELFF. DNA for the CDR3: TGTGCCAGCTCACCATCGTCGTGGGGTGAGGAGCTGTTTTTT.

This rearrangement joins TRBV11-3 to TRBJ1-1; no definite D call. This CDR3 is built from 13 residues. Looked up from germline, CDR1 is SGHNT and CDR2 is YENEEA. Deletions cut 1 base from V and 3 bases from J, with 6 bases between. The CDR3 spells CASSLGRYTEAFF. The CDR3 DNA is TGTGCCAGCAGCTTAGGACGGTACACTGAAGCTTTCTTT.

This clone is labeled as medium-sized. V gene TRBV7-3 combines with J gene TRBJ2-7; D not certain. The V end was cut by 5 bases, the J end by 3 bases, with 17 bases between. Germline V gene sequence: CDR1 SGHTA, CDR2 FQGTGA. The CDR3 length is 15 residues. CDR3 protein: CASSPIGPWDYEQYF. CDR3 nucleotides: TGTGCCAGCAGCCCCATCGGGCCCTGGGACTACGAGCAGTACTTC.

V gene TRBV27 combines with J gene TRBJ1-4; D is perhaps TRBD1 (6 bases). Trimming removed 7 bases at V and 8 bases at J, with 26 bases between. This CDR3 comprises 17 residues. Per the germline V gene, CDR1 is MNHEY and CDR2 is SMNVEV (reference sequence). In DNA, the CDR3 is TGTGCCAGCACCCGGGACATAAGGGCCTCCAATCCAGAAAAACTGTTTTTT. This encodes CASTRDIRASNPEKLFF.

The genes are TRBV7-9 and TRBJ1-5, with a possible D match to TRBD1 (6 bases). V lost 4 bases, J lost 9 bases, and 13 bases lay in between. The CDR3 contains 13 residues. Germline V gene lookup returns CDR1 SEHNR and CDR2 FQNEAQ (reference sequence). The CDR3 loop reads CASSSDRGRPQHF. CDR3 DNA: TGTGCCAGCAGCTCAGATCGGGGGCGGCCCCAGCATTTT. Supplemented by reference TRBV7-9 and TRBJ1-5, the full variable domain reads DTGVSQNPRHKITKRGQNVTFRCDPISEHNRLYWYRQTLGQGPEFLTYFQNEAQLEKSRLLSDRFSAERPKGSFSTLEIQRTEQGDSAMYLCASSSDRGRPQHFGDGTRLSIL.

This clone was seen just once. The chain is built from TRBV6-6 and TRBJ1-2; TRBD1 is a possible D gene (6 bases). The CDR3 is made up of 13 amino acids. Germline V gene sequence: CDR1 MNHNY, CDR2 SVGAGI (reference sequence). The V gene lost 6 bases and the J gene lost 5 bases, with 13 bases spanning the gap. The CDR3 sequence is CASSPGVQYGYTF. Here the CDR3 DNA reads TGTGCCAGCAGCCCAGGGGTACAGTATGGCTACACCTTC.

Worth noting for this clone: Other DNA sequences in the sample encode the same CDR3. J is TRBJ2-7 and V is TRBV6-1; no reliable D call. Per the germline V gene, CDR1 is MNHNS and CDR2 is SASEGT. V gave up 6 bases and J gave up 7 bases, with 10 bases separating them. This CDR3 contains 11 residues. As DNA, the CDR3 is TGTGCCAGCAGCCCATTGGGGGAGCAGTACTTC. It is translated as CASSPLGEQYF.

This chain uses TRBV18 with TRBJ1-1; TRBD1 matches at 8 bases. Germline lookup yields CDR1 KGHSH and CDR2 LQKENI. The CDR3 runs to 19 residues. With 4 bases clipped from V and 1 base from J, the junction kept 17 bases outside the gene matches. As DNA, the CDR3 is TGTGCCAGCTCACGGTCAGGGGGCCGGCTACCCACTGCGAACACTGAAGCTTTCTTT. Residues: CASSRSGGRLPTANTEAFF.

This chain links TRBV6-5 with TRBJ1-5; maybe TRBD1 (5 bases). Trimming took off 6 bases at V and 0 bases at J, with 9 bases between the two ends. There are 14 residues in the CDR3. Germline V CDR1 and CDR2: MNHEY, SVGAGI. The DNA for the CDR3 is TGTGCCAGCAGCGCGACAGATAGCAATCAGCCCCAGCATTTT. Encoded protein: CASSATDSNQPQHF.

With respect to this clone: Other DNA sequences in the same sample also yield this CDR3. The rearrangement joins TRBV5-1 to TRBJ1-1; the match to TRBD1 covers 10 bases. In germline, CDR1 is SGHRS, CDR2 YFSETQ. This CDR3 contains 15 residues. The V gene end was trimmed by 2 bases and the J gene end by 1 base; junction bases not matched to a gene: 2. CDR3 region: CASSFGTGENTEAFF. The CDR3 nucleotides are TGCGCCAGCAGCTTTGGGACAGGGGAGAACACTGAAGCTTTCTTT.

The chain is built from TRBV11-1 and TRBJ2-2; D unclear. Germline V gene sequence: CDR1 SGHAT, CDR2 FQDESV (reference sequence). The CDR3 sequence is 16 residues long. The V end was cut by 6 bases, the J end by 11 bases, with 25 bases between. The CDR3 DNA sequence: TGTGCCAGCAGTTACTTCCCCTCGACCGCGCCCGTCGAGCTGTTTTTT. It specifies CASSYFPSTAPVELFF.

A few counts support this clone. The CDR3 protein is CASSPQWASSYEQYF. The CDR3, as DNA: TGTGCCAGCAGCCCACAGTGGGCCAGCTCCTACGAGCAGTACTTC. V and J are TRBV6-5 and TRBJ2-7; D not certain. The CDR3 runs 15 residues. The V gene lost 6 bases and the J gene lost 0 bases, with 15 bases spanning the gap. CDR1 MNHEY and CDR2 SVGAGI come from the germline V gene.

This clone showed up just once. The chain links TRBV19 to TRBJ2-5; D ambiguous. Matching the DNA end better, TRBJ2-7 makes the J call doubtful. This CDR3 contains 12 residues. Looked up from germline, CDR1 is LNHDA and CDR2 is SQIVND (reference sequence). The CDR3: CASSTGPYEQYF. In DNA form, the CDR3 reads TGTGCCAGTAGTACCGGCCCCTACGAGCAGTACTTC.

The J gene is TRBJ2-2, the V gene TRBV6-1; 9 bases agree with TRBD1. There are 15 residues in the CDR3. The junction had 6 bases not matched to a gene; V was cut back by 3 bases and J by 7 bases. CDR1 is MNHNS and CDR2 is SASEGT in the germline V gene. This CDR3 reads CASSERQGVGGELFF. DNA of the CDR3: TGTGCCAGCAGTGAGCGACAGGGGGTCGGCGGGGAGCTGTTTTTT.

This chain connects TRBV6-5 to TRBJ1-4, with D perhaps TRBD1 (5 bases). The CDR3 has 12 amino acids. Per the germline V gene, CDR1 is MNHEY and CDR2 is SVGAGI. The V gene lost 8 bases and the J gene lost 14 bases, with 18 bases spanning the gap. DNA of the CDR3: TGTGCCAGCTCGGGGGGACCGGGACGGCTGTTTTTT. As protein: CASSGGPGRLFF.

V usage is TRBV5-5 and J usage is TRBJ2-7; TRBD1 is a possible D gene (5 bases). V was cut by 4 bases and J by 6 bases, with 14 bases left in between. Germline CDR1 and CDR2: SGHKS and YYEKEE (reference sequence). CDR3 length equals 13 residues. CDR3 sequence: CASSPNWGTEQYF. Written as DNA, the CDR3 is TGTGCCAGCAGCCCGAACTGGGGCACCGAGCAGTACTTC.

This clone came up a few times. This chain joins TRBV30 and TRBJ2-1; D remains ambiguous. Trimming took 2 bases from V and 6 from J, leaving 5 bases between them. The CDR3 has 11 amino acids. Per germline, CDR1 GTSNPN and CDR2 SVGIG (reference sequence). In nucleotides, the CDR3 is TGTGCCTGGAGTCTTGGCAATGAGCAGTTCTTC. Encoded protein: CAWSLGNEQFF.

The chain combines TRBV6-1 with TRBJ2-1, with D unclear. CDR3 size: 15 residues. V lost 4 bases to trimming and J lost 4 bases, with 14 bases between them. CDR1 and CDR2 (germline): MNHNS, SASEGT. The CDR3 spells CASSVSPLTYNEQFF. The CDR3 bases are TGTGCCAGCAGTGTGAGTCCCCTAACTTACAATGAGCAGTTCTTC.